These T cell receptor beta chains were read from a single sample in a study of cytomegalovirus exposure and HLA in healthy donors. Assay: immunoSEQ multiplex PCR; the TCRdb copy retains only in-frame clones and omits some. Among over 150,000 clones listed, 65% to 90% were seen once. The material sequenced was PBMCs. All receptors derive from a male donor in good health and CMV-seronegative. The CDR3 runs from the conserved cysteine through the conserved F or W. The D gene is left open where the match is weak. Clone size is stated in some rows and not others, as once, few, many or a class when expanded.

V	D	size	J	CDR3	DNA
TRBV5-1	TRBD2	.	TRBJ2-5	CASSLTSGEETQYF	TGCGCCAGCAGCTTGACTAGCGGGGAAGAGACCCAGTACTTC
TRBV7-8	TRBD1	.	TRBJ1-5	CASSLGGTGVYQPQHF	TGTGCCAGCAGCTTAGGAGGGACAGGGGTTTATCAGCCCCAGCATTTT
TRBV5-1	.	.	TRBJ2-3	CASSGGPPTDTQYF	TGCGCCAGCAGCGGGGGCCCACCCACAGATACGCAGTATTTT
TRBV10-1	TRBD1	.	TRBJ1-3	CASSEAPGGDFPGNTIYF	TGCGCCAGCAGTGAGGCCCCAGGGGGAGACTTCCCTGGAAACACCATATATTTT
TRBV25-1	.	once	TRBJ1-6	CASSPPGHRYNSPLHF	TGTGCCAGCAGTCCCCCAGGGCATCGATATAACTCACCCCTCCACTTT
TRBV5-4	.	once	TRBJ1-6	CASSLARQGNSPLHF	TGTGCCAGCAGCTTGGCTCGTCAGGGGAATTCACCCCTCCACTTT
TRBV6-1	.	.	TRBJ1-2	CASTEIRGYGYTF	TGTGCCAGTACCGAGATCCGGGGCTATGGCTACACCTTC
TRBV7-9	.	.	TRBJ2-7	CASSPLSYEQYF	TGTGCCAGCAGCCCATTGTCCTACGAGCAGTACTTC
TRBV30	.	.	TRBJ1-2	CAWSDSTYGYTF	TGTGCCTGGAGTGACAGCACCTATGGCTACACCTTC
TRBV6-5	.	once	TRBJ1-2	CASSGTVNYGYTF	TGTGCCAGCAGTGGAACAGTGAACTATGGCTACACCTTC
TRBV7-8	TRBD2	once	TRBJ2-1	CASSLGLAVNEQFF	TGTGCCAGCAGCCTGGGACTAGCGGTAAATGAGCAGTTCTTC
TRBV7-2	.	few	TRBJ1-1	CASSLDRALNTEAFF	TGTGCCAGCAGCTTAGACAGGGCCCTAAACACTGAAGCTTTCTTT
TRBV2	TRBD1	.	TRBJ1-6	CASRGTVNNSPLHF	TGTGCCAGCAGGGGGACAGTGAATAATTCACCCCTCCACTTT